What follows are 7 T cell receptor beta chains derived from one specimen sequenced in a study of PD-L1 blockade in urothelial cancer. Generated by immunoSEQ multiplex PCR, the TCRdb table keeps only in-frame clones and is missing some. Of tens of thousands of clones in the sample, approximately 86% were seen once. The sequencing used PBMCs, collected around atezolizumab (anti-PD-L1) treatment. These TCRs come from a man aged 55-75 years with urothelial cancer.

A single count supports this clone. The rearrangement uses TRBV4-3 and TRBJ2-7, with 10 bases lining up with TRBD1. With V trimmed by 0 bases and J by 5 bases, 10 bases remained unmatched. Germline CDR1 is LGHNA and CDR2 is YSLEER. The CDR3 sequence is 17 residues long. The CDR3 sequence: CASSQEGRGQGSHEQYF. For the CDR3, the DNA is TGCGCCAGCAGCCAAGAGGGGCGGGGACAGGGGTCCCACGAGCAGTACTTC.

V and J are TRBV30 and TRBJ1-3, with a tentative D call TRBD1 (6 bases). There are 14 residues in the CDR3. The germline V gene has CDR1 GTSNPN and CDR2 SVGIG (reference sequence). V was cut by 3 bases and J by 14 bases, with 23 bases left in between. For the CDR3, the DNA is TGTGCCTGGAGCTCACAGGGAGGGTCCCAAGGGGTATATTTT. Encoded protein: CAWSSQGGSQGVYF.

This sequence joins TRBV11-3 and TRBJ2-7, with a weak D call TRBD2 (5 bases). Germline V gene lookup returns CDR1 SGHNT and CDR2 YENEEA. Trimming took 3 bases from V and 2 from J, leaving 11 bases between them. CDR3 size: 14 residues. In DNA form, the CDR3 reads TGTGCCAGCAGCTTTGGGGAGAAGGCCTACGAGCAGTACTTC. It is translated as CASSFGEKAYEQYF.

This rearrangement joins TRBV18 to TRBJ1-1, with TRBD1 identical over 7 bases. Looked up from germline, CDR1 is KGHSH and CDR2 is LQKENI. V was pared by 5 bases and J by 0 bases, with 6 bases of the junction left unmatched. The CDR3 loop spans 15 amino acids. CDR3 bases: TGTGCCAGCTCATTACGGACAGGCATGAACACTGAAGCTTTCTTT. As protein: CASSLRTGMNTEAFF.

This chain connects TRBV5-1 to TRBJ2-3, with a weak D call TRBD1 (6 bases). Germline values: CDR1 SGHRS, CDR2 YFSETQ. CDR3 length: 15 amino acids. Trimming pared 0 bases from V and 1 base from J, leaving 9 bases between. The DNA for the CDR3 is TGCGCCAGCAGCTTGGATGCAGGGGGCACAGATACGCAGTATTTT. It yields the protein CASSLDAGGTDTQYF.

The chain uses TRBV19 and TRBJ1-6; the D is unclear. The V gene lost 5 bases and the J gene lost 6 bases, with 11 bases spanning the gap. Germline CDR1 and CDR2: LNHDA and SQIVND (reference sequence). This CDR3 contains 14 residues. The CDR3 loop reads CASSETITNSPLHF. CDR3 nucleotides: TGTGCCAGTAGTGAGACTATTACTAATTCACCCCTCCACTTT.

This rearrangement joins TRBV6-1 to TRBJ2-6; maybe TRBD1 (6 bases). The CDR3 runs to 12 residues. Germline CDR1 MNHNS, CDR2 SASEGT. V was trimmed by 0 bases and J by 13 bases, leaving 7 bases between them. The CDR3 bases are TGTGCCAGCAGTGAAGCTACAGGGGTCCTGACTTTC. Protein sequence: CASSEATGVLTF.